Included here is one TCR beta chain sequence, with context. The CDR3 loop spans 13 amino acids. Germline-derived CDR1 and CDR2 are MDHEN and SYDVKM. The V end lost 5 bases, the J end lost 4 bases, and 11 bases lay between the germline ends. The data derive from a study of blood T cell repertoires in COVID-19. On the study more broadly: The United States, Italy and Spain provided the acute and convalescent COVID-19 samples. In each case, the material was cDNA or gDNA derived from T cells, B-cell-depleted T cells, or PBMCs.

The method was immunoSEQ multiplex PCR; TCRdb's version includes in-frame clones alone and lacks a portion of them. The table has roughly 200,000 clones, around 85% seen once. Sequenced material: PBMCs or T cells enriched from blood (not recorded which). V usage is TRBV28 and J usage is TRBJ1-1; perhaps TRBD1 as D (6 bases). This TCR was recovered from a man aged 35-49 years who had recovered from COVID-19. The CDR3 protein is CASSITGRTEAFF. In nucleotides, the CDR3 is TGTGCCAGCAGTATCACAGGGCGCACTGAAGCTTTCTTT.